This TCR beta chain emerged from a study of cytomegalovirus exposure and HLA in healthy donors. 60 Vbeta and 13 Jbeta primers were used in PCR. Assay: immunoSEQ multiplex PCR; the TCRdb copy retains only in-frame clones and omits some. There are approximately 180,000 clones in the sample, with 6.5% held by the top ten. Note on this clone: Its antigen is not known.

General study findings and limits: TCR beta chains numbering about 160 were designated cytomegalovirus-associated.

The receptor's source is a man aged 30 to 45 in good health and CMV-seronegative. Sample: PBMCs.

CDR3 amino acids: CSVPEGSATNEKLFF. The CDR3 DNA sequence: TGCAGCGTCCCGGAGGGCTCTGCAACTAATGAAAAACTGTTTTTT. V is TRBV29-1 and J is TRBJ1-4; D is uncertain. The germline V and J ends were trimmed by 6 bases and 0 bases, with 14 bases remaining between them. The germline V gene has CDR1 SQVTM and CDR2 ANQGSEA. This CDR3 is 15 amino acids long.